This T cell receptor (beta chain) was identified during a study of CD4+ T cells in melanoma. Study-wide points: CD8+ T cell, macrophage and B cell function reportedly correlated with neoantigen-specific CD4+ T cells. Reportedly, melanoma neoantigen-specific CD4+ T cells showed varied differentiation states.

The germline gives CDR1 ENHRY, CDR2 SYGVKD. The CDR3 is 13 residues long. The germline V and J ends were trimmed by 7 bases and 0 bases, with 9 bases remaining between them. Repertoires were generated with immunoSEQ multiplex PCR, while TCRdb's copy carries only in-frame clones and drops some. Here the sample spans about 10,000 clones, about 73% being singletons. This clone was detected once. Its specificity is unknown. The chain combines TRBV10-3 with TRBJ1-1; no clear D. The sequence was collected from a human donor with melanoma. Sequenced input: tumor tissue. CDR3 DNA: TGTGCCATCAAGGGAGACATGAACACTGAAGCTTTCTTT. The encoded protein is CAIKGDMNTEAFF.